The entry below describes one T cell receptor (beta chain). The source of the sample is a study of T cell responses to AZD1222 COVID-19 vaccine. Germline CDR1 MNHEY, CDR2 SMNVEV (reference sequence). The CDR3 is made up of 14 amino acids. Trimming left V 2 bases short and J 3 bases short, with 8 bases between. Measured with immunoSEQ multiplex PCR; TCRdb has only the in-frame clones, and not every one. The table lists roughly 140,000 clones, approximately 78% of them singletons. The chain recombines TRBV27 with TRBJ2-1; D is ambiguous. Sequences were derived from peripheral blood, sampled on day 0 of MenACWY control vaccination. The origin of this receptor is an adult in good health. CDR3 nucleotides: TGTGCCAGCAGTTTAAGGGCAGGCTACAATGAGCAGTTCTTC. Translation gives CASSLRAGYNEQFF.